The next 26 T cell receptor beta chains were all read from a single sample in a study of OX40 agonist ivuxolimab in advanced cancers. Generated by immunoSEQ multiplex PCR, the TCRdb table keeps only in-frame clones and is missing some. The sample records tens of thousands of clones, about 82% being singletons. The sequencing used CD4+ or CD8+ T cells sorted from blood, collected in a trial of the OX40 agonist ivuxolimab. All receptors derive from an adult with an advanced solid tumor such as melanoma, head and neck, liver or kidney cancer.

The CDR3 spells CAWSPGQVANEKLFF. In DNA, the CDR3 is TGTGCCTGGAGCCCGGGACAGGTTGCAAATGAAAAACTGTTTTTT. V usage is TRBV30 and J usage is TRBJ1-4; 8 bases are a match to TRBD1. CDR3 length: 15 amino acids. Germline-derived CDR1 and CDR2 are GTSNPN and SVGIG (reference sequence). Unmatched junction bases numbered 8, after V lost 3 bases and J lost 5 bases. Full variable domain (missing parts from reference TRBV30 and TRBJ1-4): SQTIHQWPATLVQPVGSPLSLECTVEGTSNPNLYWYRQAAGRGLQLLFYSVGIGQISSEVPQNLSASRPQDRQFILSSKKLLLSDSGFYLCAWSPGQVANEKLFFGSGTQLSVL.

The chain links TRBV5-1 to TRBJ1-2; D is unresolved. Trimming removed 1 base at V and 0 bases at J, with 7 bases between. The CDR3 sequence is 14 residues long. Germline lookup yields CDR1 SGHRS and CDR2 YFSETQ. The CDR3 loop is CASSLTGANYGYTF. CDR3 DNA sequence: TGCGCCAGCAGCTTGACCGGGGCTAACTATGGCTACACCTTC.

This clone was detected once. V is TRBV4-2 and J is TRBJ2-5; D gene ambiguous. This CDR3 has 14 residues. The V end lost 0 bases, the J end lost 5 bases, and 10 bases lay between the germline ends. CDR1 is LGHNA, CDR2 YNFKEQ, per germline. CDR3 sequence: CASSQEQARETQYF. The DNA for the CDR3 is TGTGCCAGCAGCCAAGAACAAGCGCGGGAGACCCAGTACTTC.

This chain links TRBV28 with TRBJ2-3, with TRBD2 identical over 9 bases. Germline loops: CDR1 MDHEN, CDR2 SYDVKM. Trimming at V came to 8 bases and at J to 0 bases, leaving 15 bases not matched to a gene. This CDR3 comprises 18 residues. CDR3 sequence: CASGLLAGRPPSTDTQYF. Written as DNA, the CDR3 is TGTGCCAGCGGGCTCCTAGCGGGGAGACCTCCTAGCACAGATACGCAGTATTTT.

This clone was detected a few times. The rearrangement links TRBV27 to TRBJ1-5; the D is unclear. The CDR3 has 17 residues. Trimming shortened V by 6 bases and J by 2 bases, and 20 bases separated the two germline ends. Germline-derived CDR1 and CDR2 are MNHEY and SMNVEV (reference sequence). In DNA form, the CDR3 reads TGTGCCAGCAGACTCGATGGGGTGGCCGTTGGCAATCAGCCCCAGCATTTT. Protein product: CASRLDGVAVGNQPQHF.

The J gene is TRBJ2-1, the V gene TRBV2, with 7 bases fitting TRBD1. The CDR3 runs 13 residues. Germline values: CDR1 SNHLY, CDR2 FYNNEI. V was pared by 6 bases and J by 5 bases, with 4 bases of the junction left unmatched. Here the CDR3 DNA reads TGTGCCAGCAGCGCGACAGGGCACAATGAGCAGTTCTTC. Its translation is CASSATGHNEQFF.

This chain joins TRBV7-3 and TRBJ1-1; 7 positions agree with TRBD1. This CDR3 has 16 residues. V lost 5 bases to trimming and J lost 1 base; unmatched junction nucleotides: 10. The germline V gene has CDR1 SGHTA and CDR2 FQGTGA. CDR3 bases: TGTGCCAGCAGCCCACGACAGGGTATGGGGAACACTGAAGCTTTCTTT. It encodes CASSPRQGMGNTEAFF. Looking up the rest from reference TRBV7-3 and TRBJ1-1 gives the full variable domain: GAGVSQTPSNKVTEKGKYVELRCDPISGHTALYWYRQSLGQGPEFLIYFQGTGAADDSGLPNDRFFAVRPEGSVSTLKIQRTERGDSAVYLCASSPRQGMGNTEAFFGQGTRLTVV.

The chain links TRBV7-3 to TRBJ2-3, with 7 bases aligning to TRBD2. Germline loops: CDR1 SGHTA, CDR2 FQGTGA. The trim removed 1 base at V and 5 bases at J, leaving 9 bases unmatched. The CDR3 spans 16 residues. The CDR3 sequence: CASSLMAGVRGDTQYF. DNA of the CDR3: TGTGCCAGCAGCTTAATGGCGGGGGTGCGGGGAGATACGCAGTATTTT. The complete variable domain, with remaining parts taken from reference TRBV7-3 and TRBJ2-3, reads GAGVSQTPSNKVTEKGKYVELRCDPISGHTALYWYRQSLGQGPEFLIYFQGTGAADDSGLPNDRFFAVRPEGSVSTLKIQRTERGDSAVYLCASSLMAGVRGDTQYFGPGTRLTVL.

This clone was observed once. The chain uses TRBV19 and TRBJ1-5, with D perhaps TRBD1 (5 bases). Looked up from germline, CDR1 is LNHDA and CDR2 is SQIVND (reference sequence). V lost 3 bases, J lost 3 bases, and 12 bases lay in between. The CDR3 covers 15 residues. The CDR3 DNA is TGTGCCAGTAGTATTAGGACGGGACCCAATCAGCCCCAGCATTTT. It is translated as CASSIRTGPNQPQHF.

V and J are TRBV27 and TRBJ2-7; D might be TRBD1 (6 bases). There are 15 residues in the CDR3. V gave up 7 bases and J gave up 3 bases, with 19 bases separating them. CDR1 and CDR2 (germline): MNHEY, SMNVEV (reference sequence). The CDR3 DNA follows: TGTGCCAGCACATCACCGGGACAAATGGGCTACGAGCAGTACTTC. It codes for CASTSPGQMGYEQYF.

CDR3 sequence: CASSPRTSSYEQYF. CDR3 coding DNA: TGTGCCAGCAGTCCGAGGACTAGCAGTTACGAGCAGTACTTC. This chain links TRBV6-5 with TRBJ2-7, with 8 bases matching TRBD2. V shed 5 bases, J shed 4 bases, and the junction held 7 bases outside the gene matches. Looked up from germline, CDR1 is MNHEY and CDR2 is SVGAGI. The CDR3 is made up of 14 amino acids.

The gene calls are TRBV27 and TRBJ2-5, with D maybe TRBD2 (7 bases). Germline V CDR1 and CDR2: MNHEY, SMNVEV (reference sequence). V lost 5 bases and J lost 1, with 14 bases in between. CDR3 length equals 15 residues. CDR3 region: CASSGVGGAQETQYF. In DNA form, the CDR3 reads TGTGCCAGCAGTGGGGTGGGGGGGGCCCAAGAGACCCAGTACTTC.

The genes are TRBV7-2 and TRBJ2-5; 9 bases align to TRBD1. Germline CDR1 and CDR2: SGHTA and FQGNSA. CDR3 length: 13 amino acids. V trimming: 4 bases; J trimming: 5 bases; junction bases outside the gene matches: 2. In DNA form, the CDR3 reads TGTGCCAGCAGCTCGGACAGGGGCGAGACCCAGTACTTC. It specifies CASSSDRGETQYF.

The V call is TRBV19, the J call TRBJ1-2, with TRBD1 matching over 10 bases. J lost 6 bases, V lost 4 bases, and 5 bases had no gene match. CDR1 is LNHDA and CDR2 is SQIVND in the germline V gene (reference sequence). This CDR3 spans 14 amino acids. The CDR3 DNA reads TGTGCCAGTAGTAGAGGACAGGGGGGGAATGGCTACACCTTC. This translates into CASSRGQGGNGYTF.

The chain carries TRBV5-1 and TRBJ2-5; 9 bases align to TRBD2. The CDR3 is 16 amino acids. Germline CDR1 SGHRS, CDR2 YFSETQ. V lost 4 bases and J lost 1; bases outside the gene matches: 8. Here the CDR3 DNA reads TGCGCCAGCAGCCCGGGGGTAGCGGGGGTCCAAGAGACCCAGTACTTC. This gives the protein CASSPGVAGVQETQYF.

This sequence joins TRBV7-2 and TRBJ1-5, with a possible D match to TRBD1 (5 bases). This CDR3 is built from 15 residues. Germline lookup yields CDR1 SGHTA and CDR2 FQGNSA. Trimming stripped 5 bases from V and 0 bases from J, with 11 bases between. CDR3 amino acids: CASSLLGGSNQPQHF. CDR3 coding DNA: TGTGCCAGCAGCCTACTTGGGGGTAGCAATCAGCCCCAGCATTTT.

The rearrangement uses TRBV10-2 and TRBJ2-5; D tentatively reads TRBD1 or TRBD2 (5 bases each). Per germline, CDR1 WSHSY and CDR2 SAAADI. V was cut by 4 bases and J by 11 bases, with 11 bases left in between. There are 11 residues in the CDR3. The CDR3 DNA sequence: TGCGCCAGCAGTGGAGGGGCGGAGCAGTACTTC. Protein: CASSGGAEQYF.

V is TRBV5-6 and J is TRBJ1-2, with TRBD1 as a possible D gene (5 bases). The CDR3 has 17 amino acids. Per germline, CDR1 SGHDT and CDR2 YYEEEE. With 4 bases removed from V and 2 bases from J, the gap between germline ends came to 21 bases. The CDR3 DNA follows: TGTGCCAGCAGCAGCACCTCCCGGGACTCTACCAACTATGGCTACACCTTC. Protein: CASSSTSRDSTNYGYTF.

This rearrangement joins TRBV11-3 to TRBJ2-1; 9 bases agree with TRBD2. The J segment lost 9 bases and the V segment lost 2 bases, leaving 8 bases of the junction unmatched. Germline values: CDR1 SGHNT, CDR2 YENEEA. The CDR3 covers 15 residues. The CDR3 coding sequence is TGTGCCAGCAGCTTACTCGGCGGGGGGGCGATTGAGCAGTTCTTC. It specifies CASSLLGGGAIEQFF.

V and J are TRBV27 and TRBJ1-5; the D is unclear. The V end was cut by 0 bases, the J end by 0 bases, with 6 bases between. The V gene's germline CDR1 is MNHEY and CDR2 SMNVEV (reference sequence). The CDR3 covers 15 residues. CDR3 nucleotides: TGTGCCAGCAGTTTATCAGGGTATAGCAATCAGCCCCAGCATTTT. Protein sequence: CASSLSGYSNQPQHF.

J is TRBJ1-5 and V is TRBV7-2; 8 nucleotides line up with TRBD1. There are 15 residues in the CDR3. From germline, CDR1 is SGHTA and CDR2 FQGNSA. Trimming cost V 1 base and J 6 bases; bases outside gene matches: 5. In DNA, the CDR3 is TGTGCCAGCAGCTTAGGGTCAGGGGGCGGTCAGCCCCAGCATTTT. It specifies CASSLGSGGGQPQHF.

The V gene is TRBV2, the J gene TRBJ2-2; TRBD2 matches at 12 bases. Unmatched junction bases numbered 6, after V lost 7 bases and J lost 6 bases. The CDR3 sequence is 15 residues long. Germline lookup yields CDR1 SNHLY and CDR2 FYNNEI. The CDR3 here is CASMTASGGAGELFF. CDR3 in DNA: TGTGCCAGCATGACGGCTAGCGGGGGGGCCGGGGAGCTGTTTTTT.

A note on this clone: A read error may account for a junction end that differs from germline. The chain carries TRBV7-7 and TRBJ2-7, with D possibly TRBD2 on 7 matching bases. Germline loops: CDR1 SSHAT, CDR2 FNYEAQ (reference sequence). CDR3 length equals 15 residues. The CDR3 loop reads CASSLGGAGDYEQYF. For the CDR3, the DNA is TGTGCTAGCAGCTTAGGGGGGGCCGGAGACTACGAGCAGTACTTC.

The chain employs TRBV7-3 and TRBJ1-1, with D perhaps matching TRBD1 (6 bases). Trimming shortened V by 2 bases and J by 6 bases, and 10 bases separated the two germline ends. The CDR3 contains 13 residues. Germline V gene sequence: CDR1 SGHTA, CDR2 FQGTGA. CDR3 nucleotide sequence: TGTGCCAGCAGCTTAGGGGGCTGGGCTGAAGCTTTCTTT. It is translated as CASSLGGWAEAFF.

This clone was counted between two and nine times. The V gene is TRBV7-3, the J gene TRBJ1-2; 10 bases fit TRBD1. CDR1 is SGHTA and CDR2 is FQGTGA in the germline V gene. This CDR3 comprises 13 residues. With 5 bases clipped from V and 5 bases from J, the junction kept 2 bases outside the gene matches. The CDR3 DNA follows: TGTGCCAGCAGCCCGGGACAGGGGTATGGCTACACCTTC. Translated, it gives CASSPGQGYGYTF.

The chain is built from TRBV29-1 and TRBJ2-7, with 8 bases matching TRBD1. J lost 6 bases, V lost 4 bases, and 11 bases had no gene match. CDR1 is SQVTM and CDR2 is ANQGSEA in the germline V gene. The CDR3 has 14 residues. The CDR3 reads CSVARGRSSREQYF. In DNA, the CDR3 is TGCAGCGTTGCCAGGGGGCGATCAAGTCGCGAGCAGTACTTC.